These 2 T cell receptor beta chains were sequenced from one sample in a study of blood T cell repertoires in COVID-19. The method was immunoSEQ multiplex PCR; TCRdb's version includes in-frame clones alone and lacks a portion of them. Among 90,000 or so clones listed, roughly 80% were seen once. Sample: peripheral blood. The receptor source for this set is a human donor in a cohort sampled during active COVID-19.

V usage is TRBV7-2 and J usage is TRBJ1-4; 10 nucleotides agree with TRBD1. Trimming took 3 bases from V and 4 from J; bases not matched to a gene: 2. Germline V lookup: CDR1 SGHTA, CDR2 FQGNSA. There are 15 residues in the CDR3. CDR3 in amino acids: CASSFDRGHNEKLFF. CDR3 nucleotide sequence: TGTGCCAGCAGCTTCGACAGGGGGCATAATGAAAAACTGTTTTTT.

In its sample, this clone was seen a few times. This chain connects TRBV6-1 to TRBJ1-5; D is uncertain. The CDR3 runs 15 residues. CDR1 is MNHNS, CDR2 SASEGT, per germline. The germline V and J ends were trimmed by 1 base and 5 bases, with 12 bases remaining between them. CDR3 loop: CASSEVAGWDQPQHF. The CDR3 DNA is TGTGCCAGCAGTGAAGTTGCGGGGTGGGATCAGCCCCAGCATTTT.